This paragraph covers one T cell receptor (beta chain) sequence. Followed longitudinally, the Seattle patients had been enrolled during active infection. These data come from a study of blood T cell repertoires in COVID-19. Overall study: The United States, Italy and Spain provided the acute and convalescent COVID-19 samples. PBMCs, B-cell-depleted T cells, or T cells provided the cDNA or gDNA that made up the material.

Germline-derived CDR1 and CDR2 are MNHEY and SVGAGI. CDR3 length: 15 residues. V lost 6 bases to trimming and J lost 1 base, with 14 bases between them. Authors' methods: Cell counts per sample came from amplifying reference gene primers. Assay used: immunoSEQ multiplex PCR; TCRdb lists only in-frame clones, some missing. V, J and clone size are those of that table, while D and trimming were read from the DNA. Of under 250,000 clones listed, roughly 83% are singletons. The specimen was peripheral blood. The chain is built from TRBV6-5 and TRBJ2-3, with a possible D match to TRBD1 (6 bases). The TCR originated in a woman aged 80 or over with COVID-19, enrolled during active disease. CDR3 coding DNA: TGTGCCAGCAGCCCAGGGGTACGGGGCACAGATACGCAGTATTTT. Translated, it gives CASSPGVRGTDTQYF.